Included here is one T cell receptor beta chain sequence, with context. Its antigen is still unknown. The method was immunoSEQ multiplex PCR; TCRdb's version includes in-frame clones alone and lacks a portion of them. This table has about 78,000 clones, 70% to 90% appearing once. The record originates from a study of T cell responses to AZD1222 COVID-19 vaccine. Study observations and caveats: Across the whole spike, CD4 TCRs peaked at regions 160-218 and 743-854. Baseline antibody screening turned up just six or seven seropositive AZD1222 recipients. Spike-specific TCR repertoires showed rising breadth and depth after two AZD1222 doses. Donors were largely white British and mainly female; clonal diversity was possibly underestimated.

This CDR3 comprises 15 residues. Germline V CDR1 and CDR2: SGHDN, FVKESK. V lost 4 bases, J lost 7 bases, and 8 bases stayed unmatched. The sample in question was peripheral blood, obtained on day 0 of MenACWY control vaccination. The V gene is TRBV14, the J gene TRBJ2-4; 9 bases line up with TRBD2. The receptor comes from an adult in good health. The CDR3 nucleotides are TGTGCCAGCAGCCTCTCAGGGGCGGGGGGGAACATTCAGTACTTC. This encodes CASSLSGAGGNIQYF.